The clone carrying this TCR beta chain was detected only a few times. No antigen is known for it. The PCR used 60 Vbeta and 13 Jbeta primers. TCRdb's table, derived via immunoSEQ multiplex PCR, lists solely in-frame clones and lacks some. The sample contains some 120,000 clones, about 71% of which appear only once. CDR1 is KGHSH and CDR2 is LQKENI in the germline V gene. V lost 2 bases and J lost 2, with 5 bases in between. The CDR3 has 13 residues. The data were taken from a study of cytomegalovirus exposure and HLA in healthy donors. Study-wide results and limits: Previously analyzed data showed that most TCR beta V segments were productive at a frequency of about 90% or about 30%. When a later analysis was performed, an Asian-associated ancestry cluster reportedly had fewer N-insertions than the roughly 700-donor mean. Later work showed greater clonal expansion in HLA-associated TCR beta chains than in equally common others. Among the CMV-associated chains, three were confirmed in vitro as specific for CMV antigens.

This chain joins TRBV18 and TRBJ2-3; D uncertain. Input material: PBMCs. The TCR was taken from a woman in her fifties or sixties in good health and CMV-seronegative. CDR3 in DNA: TGTGCCAGCTCACCAATTAACACAGATACGCAGTATTTT. Translation: CASSPINTDTQYF.